Below, 3 T cell receptor beta chains from the same sample are listed, as sequenced in a study of technical replicates of blood from a handful of donors. The protocol was immunoSEQ multiplex PCR, while the TCRdb copy is restricted to in-frame clones and leaves out a portion. Of about 76,000 clones in the sample, around nine tenths were seen once. The sample consisted of T cells isolated from PBMCs. All receptors derive from a human donor in good health.

The CDR3 DNA reads as TGTGCCAGCACCAAAGGAGCGGGGGTCTCAGAGACCCAGTACTTC. Translated: CASTKGAGVSETQYF. V is TRBV6-5 and J is TRBJ2-5, with TRBD2 matching over 8 bases. This CDR3 region has 15 residues. V shed 7 bases, J shed 4 bases, and the junction held 11 bases outside the gene matches. CDR1 is MNHEY and CDR2 is SVGAGI in the germline V gene.

This chain connects TRBV7-9 to TRBJ1-1, with D uncertain. The CDR3 runs to 16 residues. With 5 bases removed from V and 0 bases from J, the gap between germline ends came to 16 bases. CDR1 SEHNR and CDR2 FQNEAQ come from the germline V gene (reference sequence). The CDR3 loop is CASSDPMTGMNTEAFF. As DNA, the CDR3 is TGTGCCAGCAGCGACCCAATGACGGGTATGAACACTGAAGCTTTCTTT.

This clone has only one observation. The J gene is TRBJ2-5, the V gene TRBV27; TRBD2 matches 7 bases. Germline CDR1 and CDR2: MNHEY and SMNVEV (reference sequence). The CDR3 consists of 13 residues. The V segment lost 6 bases and the J segment 5 bases; nucleotides outside the gene matches: 6. CDR3 DNA: TGTGCCAGCAGACACGTAGCGGGTGAGACCCAGTACTTC. Residues: CASRHVAGETQYF.